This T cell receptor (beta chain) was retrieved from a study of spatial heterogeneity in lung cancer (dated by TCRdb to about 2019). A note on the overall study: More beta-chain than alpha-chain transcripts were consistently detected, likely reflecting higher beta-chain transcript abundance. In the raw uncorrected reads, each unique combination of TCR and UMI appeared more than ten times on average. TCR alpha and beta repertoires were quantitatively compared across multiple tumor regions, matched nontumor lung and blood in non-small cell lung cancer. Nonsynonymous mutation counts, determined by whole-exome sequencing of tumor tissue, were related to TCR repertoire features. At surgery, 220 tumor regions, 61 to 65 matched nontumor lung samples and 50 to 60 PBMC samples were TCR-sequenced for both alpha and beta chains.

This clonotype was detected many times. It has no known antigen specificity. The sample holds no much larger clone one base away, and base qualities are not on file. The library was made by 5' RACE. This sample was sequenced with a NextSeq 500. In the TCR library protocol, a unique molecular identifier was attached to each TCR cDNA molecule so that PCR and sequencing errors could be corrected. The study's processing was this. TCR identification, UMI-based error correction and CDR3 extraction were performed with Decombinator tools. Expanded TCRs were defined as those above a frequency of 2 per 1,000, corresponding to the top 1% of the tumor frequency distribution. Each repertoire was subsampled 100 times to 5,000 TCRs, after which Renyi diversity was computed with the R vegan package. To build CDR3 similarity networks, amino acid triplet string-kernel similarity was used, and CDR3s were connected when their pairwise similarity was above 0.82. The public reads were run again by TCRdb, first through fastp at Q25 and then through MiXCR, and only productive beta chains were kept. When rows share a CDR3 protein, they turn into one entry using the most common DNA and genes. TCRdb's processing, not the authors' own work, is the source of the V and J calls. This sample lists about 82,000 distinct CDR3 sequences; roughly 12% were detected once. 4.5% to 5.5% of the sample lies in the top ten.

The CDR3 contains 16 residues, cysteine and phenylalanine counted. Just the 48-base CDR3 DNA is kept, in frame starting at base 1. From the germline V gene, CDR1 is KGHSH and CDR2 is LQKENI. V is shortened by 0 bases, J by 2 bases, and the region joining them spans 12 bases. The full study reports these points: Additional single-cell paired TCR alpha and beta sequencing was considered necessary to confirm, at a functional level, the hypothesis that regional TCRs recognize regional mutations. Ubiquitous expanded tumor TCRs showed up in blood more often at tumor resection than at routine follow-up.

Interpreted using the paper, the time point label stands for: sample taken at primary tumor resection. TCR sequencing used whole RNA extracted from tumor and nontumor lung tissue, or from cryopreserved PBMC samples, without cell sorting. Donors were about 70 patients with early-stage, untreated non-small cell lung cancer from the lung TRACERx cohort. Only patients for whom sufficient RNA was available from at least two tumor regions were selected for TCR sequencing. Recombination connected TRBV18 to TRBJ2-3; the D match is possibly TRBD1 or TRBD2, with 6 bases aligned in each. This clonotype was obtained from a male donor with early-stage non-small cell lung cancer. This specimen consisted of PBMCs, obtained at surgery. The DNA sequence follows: TGTGCCAGCTCACCACCGGGGGGCTTACCCACAGATACGCAGTATTTT. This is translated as CASSPPGGLPTDTQYF.